Described below is a single T cell receptor beta chain sequence and its context. The antigen remains unidentified. This specimen belongs to a study of T cell responses to AZD1222 COVID-19 vaccine. Study-level points and caveats: Vaccine-related CD4 TCRs covered spike, predominating at 160-218 and 743-854. Scientists sampled the repertoires only once the peak T cell response had passed.

This CDR3 is 16 amino acids long. V was trimmed by 2 bases and J by 9 bases, leaving 17 bases between them. Per germline, CDR1 KGHSH and CDR2 LQKENI. Assay used: immunoSEQ multiplex PCR; TCRdb lists only in-frame clones, some missing. The table includes about 120,000 clones, almost 95% detected once. The material was peripheral blood, obtained 28 days after the second AZD1222 dose. J is TRBJ1-6 and V is TRBV18; D might be TRBD1 (5 bases). This TCR derives from an adult who received the AZD1222 COVID-19 vaccine. Written as DNA, the CDR3 is TGTGCCAGCTCACCAAGGGCCGGGGCGGAGGGTTCACCCCTCCACTTT. This encodes CASSPRAGAEGSPLHF.